In this sample, the clone carrying this T cell receptor beta chain turned up once. Germline CDR1 GTSNPN, CDR2 SVGIG (reference sequence). The CDR3 spans 15 residues. With 4 bases clipped from V and 6 bases from J, the junction kept 5 bases outside the gene matches. This specimen comes from a study of technical replicates of blood from several donors. Clones were read by immunoSEQ multiplex PCR, and TCRdb kept only the in-frame ones, dropping some. The sample lists about 80,000 clones; 96% were seen once. Specimen: T cells isolated from PBMCs. The J gene is TRBJ2-2, the V gene TRBV30, with TRBD2 identical over 13 bases. The receptor comes from a human donor in good health. CDR3 nucleotides: TGTGCCTGGAACCCTGGACTAGCGGGAGCCGGGGAGCTGTTTTTT. Translated: CAWNPGLAGAGELFF.